Listed here are 31 T cell receptor beta chains from one sample, sequenced in a study of identical twins. MiXCR was run by TCRdb on the 5' RACE reads, yielding one entry per CDR3 protein. Of 310,000 or so distinct CDR3 sequences in the sample, roughly 9% were seen once. This sample was also put to use in a study of yellow fever vaccine responses in identical twins.

The source material was CD8+ T cells sorted from blood. These receptors came from a woman under 30 in good health.

The chain has TRBV10-3 and TRBJ2-6; 10 nucleotides match TRBD1. This CDR3 has 17 residues. CDR1 is ENHRY, CDR2 SYGVKD, per germline. Unmatched junction bases numbered 3, after V lost 4 bases and J lost 0 bases. The CDR3 reads CAISVWDRGSGANVLTF. The CDR3 region has the DNA TGTGCCATCAGTGTCTGGGACAGGGGCTCTGGGGCCAACGTCCTGACTTTC.

This clonotype was seen many times. The chain carries TRBV6-4 and TRBJ2-1; D ambiguous. The CDR3 sequence is 17 residues long. Trimming stripped 3 bases from V and 1 base from J, with 16 bases between. Germline V gene sequence: CDR1 MRHNA, CDR2 SNTAGT. This CDR3 reads CASSEVFETASYNEQFF. The CDR3 region has the DNA TGTGCCAGCAGTGAAGTGTTTGAGACTGCATCCTACAATGAGCAGTTCTTC.

The chain is built from TRBV7-8 and TRBJ2-2; D is unresolved. Deletions cut 1 base from V and 1 base from J, with 13 bases between. The CDR3 covers 17 residues. Germline CDR1 reads SGHVS; CDR2 reads FQNEAQ. CDR3 in DNA: TGTGCCAGCAGCTTAGAAAGAAGCACCCAGAACACCGGGGAGCTGTTTTTT. Translated: CASSLERSTQNTGELFF.

The rearrangement uses TRBV10-3 and TRBJ2-3; no firm D call. Germline V gives CDR1 ENHRY, CDR2 SYGVKD. The V gene lost 3 bases and the J gene lost 6 bases, with 4 bases spanning the gap. CDR3 length equals 11 residues. The CDR3 DNA reads TGTGCCATCAGTGAAGTGGATACGCAGTATTTT. Encoded protein: CAISEVDTQYF.

This clonotype came up a few times. The chain carries TRBV20-1 and TRBJ2-7; no clear D gene. V lost 0 bases and J lost 4, with 7 bases in between. CDR3 size: 12 residues. Germline V gives CDR1 DFQATT, CDR2 SNEGSKA (reference sequence). CDR3 protein: CSARETGYEQYF. In nucleotides, the CDR3 is TGCAGTGCTAGAGAAACCGGGTACGAGCAGTACTTC.

The chain couples TRBV28 to TRBJ2-7, with no clear D. The CDR3 is 14 amino acids. V gave up 3 bases and J gave up 2 bases, with 11 bases separating them. CDR1 is MDHEN, CDR2 SYDVKM, per germline. The DNA for the CDR3 is TGTGCCAGCAGTTTGCAGGAGTCCACCTACGAGCAGTACTTC. It encodes CASSLQESTYEQYF.

This clonotype was found a few times. The chain uses TRBV20-1 and TRBJ2-6; 7 bases are shared with TRBD2. V shed 1 base, J shed 17 bases, and the junction held 8 bases outside the gene matches. The CDR3 has 12 residues. CDR1 is DFQATT, CDR2 SNEGSKA, per germline (reference sequence). This chain's CDR3 is CSARVGEGGLTF. DNA for the CDR3: TGCAGTGCTAGAGTGGGGGAGGGAGGATTGACTTTC.

Many counts were recorded for this clonotype. The gene calls are TRBV7-9 and TRBJ2-1; 8 nucleotides line up with TRBD2. This CDR3 has 17 residues. The J segment lost 6 bases and the V segment lost 5 bases, leaving 15 bases of the junction unmatched. Per germline, CDR1 SEHNR and CDR2 FQNEAQ (reference sequence). The CDR3 sequence: CASSPPQRAGAFNEQFF. Written as DNA, the CDR3 is TGTGCCAGCAGCCCCCCCCAAAGAGCGGGAGCTTTCAATGAGCAGTTCTTC.

This chain links TRBV20-1 with TRBJ2-1; D unclear. This CDR3 region has 15 residues. CDR1 and CDR2 from the germline V gene are DFQATT and SNEGSKA (reference sequence). Trimming shortened V by 2 bases and J by 2 bases, and 13 bases separated the two germline ends. The CDR3 region is CSARPLWETYNEQFF. The CDR3 DNA is TGCAGTGCTAGACCCCTGTGGGAAACCTACAATGAGCAGTTCTTC.

This clonotype was detected many times. This chain connects TRBV29-1 to TRBJ2-2; 7 bases line up with TRBD1. V gave up 7 bases and J gave up 5 bases; unmatched junction bases: 4. This CDR3 comprises 12 residues. CDR1 is SQVTM and CDR2 is ANQGSEA in the germline V gene. In nucleotides, the CDR3 is TGCAGCGCCCCGGGACAGACCGGGGAGCTGTTTTTT. It translates to CSAPGQTGELFF.

This clonotype came up many times. The J gene is TRBJ2-1, the V gene TRBV29-1; 9 bases align to TRBD2. The CDR3 covers 15 residues. Germline V gene data show CDR1 as SQVTM and CDR2 as ANQGSEA. J was trimmed by 2 bases and V by 6 bases; bases with no gene match: 8. CDR3: CSVPGLAGTYNEQFF. DNA for the CDR3: TGCAGCGTCCCCGGGCTAGCGGGAACCTACAATGAGCAGTTCTTC.

The chain couples TRBV27 to TRBJ1-4, with 7 bases lining up with TRBD1. CDR3 length: 12 amino acids. Germline V gives CDR1 MNHEY, CDR2 SMNVEV (reference sequence). J was trimmed by 12 bases and V by 7 bases; bases with no gene match: 8. Written as DNA, the CDR3 is TGTGCCAGCACGGACAGGAATGGGGAACTGTTTTTT. As protein: CASTDRNGELFF. Full variable domain (remainder filled in from reference TRBV27 and TRBJ1-4): EAQVTQNPRYLITVTGKKLTVTCSQNMNHEYMSWYRQDPGLGLRQIYYSMNVEVTDKGDVPEGYKVSRKEKRNFPLILESPSPNQTSLYFCASTDRNGELFFGSGTQLSVL.

The V call is TRBV5-1, the J call TRBJ2-3; D gene ambiguous. This CDR3 is built from 15 residues. Germline V CDR1 and CDR2: SGHRS, YFSETQ. V lost 3 bases, J lost 3 bases, and 14 bases lay in between. The CDR3 here is CASSSRTDQTDTQYF. Written as DNA, the CDR3 is TGCGCCAGCAGCTCGCGAACGGACCAGACAGATACGCAGTATTTT.

This clonotype was seen ten or more times. The chain links TRBV11-2 to TRBJ2-1, with 14 bases identical to TRBD2. The germline V gene encodes CDR1 SGHAT and CDR2 FQNNGV. The CDR3 runs 17 residues. V dropped 5 bases and J dropped 4; count of bases not matched to a gene: 7. In DNA form, the CDR3 reads TGTGCCAGCAGCCGTGGGACTAGCGGGAGCCTTTACAATGAGCAGTTCTTC. Protein: CASSRGTSGSLYNEQFF. The whole variable domain, filled in from reference TRBV11-2 and TRBJ2-1, reads EAGVAQSPRYKIIEKRQSVAFWCNPISGHATLYWYQQILGQGPKLLIQFQNNGVVDDSQLPKDRFSAERLKGVDSTLKIQPAKLEDSAVYLCASSRGTSGSLYNEQFFGPGTRLTVL.

This clonotype was recorded many times. The rearrangement links TRBV28 to TRBJ1-4, with D possibly TRBD1 on 5 matching bases. V was clipped by 7 bases and J by 0 bases, with 15 bases between them. There are 16 residues in the CDR3. Germline CDR1 MDHEN, CDR2 SYDVKM. CDR3 coding DNA: TGTGCCAGCACCTTGGGGGACGGGTCAACTAATGAAAAACTGTTTTTT. Translation: CASTLGDGSTNEKLFF. Full variable domain (outside the CDR3, taken from reference TRBV28 and TRBJ1-4): DVKVTQSSRYLVKRTGEKVFLECVQDMDHENMFWYRQDPGLGLRLIYFSYDVKMKEKGDIPEGYSVSREKKERFSLILESASTNQTSMYLCASTLGDGSTNEKLFFGSGTQLSVL.

The rearrangement uses TRBV10-3 and TRBJ1-2; 7 bases align to TRBD1. V was clipped by 4 bases and J by 3 bases; unmatched bases: 14. The CDR3 contains 17 residues. CDR1 and CDR2 (germline): ENHRY, SYGVKD. The CDR3 loop is CAISVRQGENTDYGYTF. The CDR3 DNA reads TGTGCCATCAGTGTGAGGCAGGGGGAGAATACGGACTATGGCTACACCTTC.

Only a few counts were recorded for this clonotype. The V and J genes are TRBV3-1 and TRBJ2-1; the D call may be TRBD1 or TRBD2 (5 bases each). There are 17 residues in the CDR3. Per germline, CDR1 LGHDT and CDR2 YNNKEL (reference sequence). The ends were cut back, 1 base at V and 0 bases at J, with 13 bases in the middle. DNA of the CDR3: TGTGCCAGCAGCCAAGGGCGCCGGGGCTACTCCTACAATGAGCAGTTCTTC. It codes for CASSQGRRGYSYNEQFF.

V usage is TRBV30 and J usage is TRBJ2-2; D is possibly TRBD1 (6 bases). The length of the CDR3 is 17 residues. Germline V CDR1 and CDR2: GTSNPN, SVGIG (reference sequence). Trimming cost V 4 bases and J 3 bases, with 21 bases left between them. CDR3 DNA sequence: TGTGCCTGGAAAATTCGATCTATGACAGGAGACACCGGGGAGCTGTTTTTT. Translated: CAWKIRSMTGDTGELFF.

The CDR3 DNA is TGTGCCAGCAGTGAATTCGTTCGGGGATCCACAGATACGCAGTATTTT. Residues: CASSEFVRGSTDTQYF. The chain is built from TRBV25-1 and TRBJ2-3, with D possibly matching TRBD2 (5 bases). The CDR3 runs to 16 residues. Germline values: CDR1 MGHDK, CDR2 SYGVNS. V lost 1 base to trimming and J lost 2 bases, with 13 bases between them.

This clonotype was detected ten times or more. The chain has TRBV29-1 and TRBJ2-2, with a weak D call TRBD1 (5 bases). CDR3 size: 13 residues. The V and J ends lost 4 bases and 3 bases respectively, with 9 bases between them. Germline V gene sequence: CDR1 SQVTM, CDR2 ANQGSEA. CDR3 amino acids: CSVGATDTGELFF. CDR3 nucleotide sequence: TGCAGCGTTGGAGCGACAGACACCGGGGAGCTGTTTTTT.

The gene calls are TRBV5-5 and TRBJ2-7, with unresolved D. CDR1 and CDR2 from the germline V gene are SGHKS and YYEKEE (reference sequence). V lost 1 base to trimming and J lost 2 bases, with 10 bases between them. This CDR3 spans 14 amino acids. Here the CDR3 DNA reads TGTGCCAGCAGCTTGTTGTTACTGGCCTACGAGCAGTACTTC. Its translation is CASSLLLLAYEQYF.

There are many counts of this clonotype. The CDR3 spells CASSLSRGAETQYF. In DNA form, the CDR3 reads TGTGCCAGCAGTTTATCGCGGGGGGCGGAGACCCAGTACTTC. The chain links TRBV27 to TRBJ2-5; 8 nucleotides align to TRBD2. The germline V gene has CDR1 MNHEY and CDR2 SMNVEV (reference sequence). V dropped 0 bases and J dropped 5; count of bases not matched to a gene: 2. CDR3 length equals 14 residues.

This clonotype was picked up many times. J is TRBJ1-1 and V is TRBV12-3 or TRBV12-4, with a possible D match to TRBD1 (6 bases). The CDR3 length is 11 residues. The V end was cut by 6 bases, the J end by 11 bases, with 13 bases between. The CDR3 nucleotides read TGTGCCAGCAGCCCGGGGACATTGGCTTTCTTT. Translation gives CASSPGTLAFF.

The V gene is TRBV6-5, the J gene TRBJ2-7; tentative D call: TRBD2 (6 bases). V lost 6 bases and J 6 bases, leaving 12 bases between the germline ends. From germline, CDR1 is MNHEY and CDR2 SVGAGI. The CDR3 has 12 amino acids. The CDR3 here is CASRTTRAEQYF. The CDR3 DNA reads as TGTGCCAGCAGGACGACTAGGGCCGAGCAGTACTTC.

The chain is built from TRBV2 and TRBJ1-1; D call uncertain. The germline CDR1 and CDR2 sequences are SNHLY and FYNNEI. V shed 4 bases and J shed 6 bases, with 3 bases lying between them. The CDR3 has 10 residues. CDR3 residues: CASSGAEAFF. The CDR3, as DNA: TGTGCCAGCAGTGGAGCTGAAGCTTTCTTT.

The CDR3 DNA reads TGTGCCAGCGGGGGCAACAGTCGCGACGAGCAGTACTTC. It translates to CASGGNSRDEQYF. The J gene is TRBJ2-7, the V gene TRBV12-3 or TRBV12-4; the D gene is possibly TRBD1 (6 bases). V gave up 8 bases and J gave up 5 bases, with 16 bases separating them. The CDR3 length is 13 residues.

This clonotype has at least ten counts. This chain connects TRBV27 to TRBJ2-1; 9 bases are a match to TRBD1. The CDR3 is 15 residues long. With V trimmed by 8 bases and J by 2 bases, 7 bases remained unmatched. Germline V gene lookup returns CDR1 MNHEY and CDR2 SMNVEV (reference sequence). The CDR3 region is CASRGTGFTYNEQFF. CDR3 DNA sequence: TGTGCCAGCCGTGGGACAGGGTTTACCTACAATGAGCAGTTCTTC.

This clonotype was observed a handful of times. This sequence joins TRBV20-1 and TRBJ2-1; the D is unclear. Germline-derived CDR1 and CDR2 are DFQATT and SNEGSKA (reference sequence). Trimming took off 0 bases at V and 7 bases at J, with 19 bases between the two ends. The CDR3 spans 16 residues. The CDR3, as DNA: TGCAGTGCTAGAGATGACGGAGCCCTGGCGATAAATGAGCAGTTCTTC. Its translation is CSARDDGALAINEQFF.

This clonotype was observed many times. The chain combines TRBV4-2 with TRBJ2-1; 7 nucleotides match TRBD2. V shed 1 base, J shed 4 bases, and the junction held 10 bases outside the gene matches. Germline V gene data show CDR1 as LGHNA and CDR2 as YNFKEQ. The CDR3 consists of 17 residues. This CDR3 is CASSQGLAGIRYNEQFF. In DNA form, the CDR3 reads TGTGCCAGCAGCCAAGGATTAGCGGGTATCAGATACAATGAGCAGTTCTTC.

This clonotype was picked up a small number of times. The chain carries TRBV20-1 and TRBJ1-5; D gene ambiguous. Germline V lookup: CDR1 DFQATT, CDR2 SNEGSKA (reference sequence). V lost 3 bases, J lost 4 bases, and 19 bases lay in between. The CDR3 has 16 residues. Written as DNA, the CDR3 is TGCAGTGCTAGTGTCCCCGGAGGGTGGAAAAATCAGCCCCAGCATTTT. Protein sequence: CSASVPGGWKNQPQHF.

The chain recombines TRBV30 with TRBJ2-1, with TRBD2 matching over 7 bases. The CDR3 has 13 amino acids. Per the germline V gene, CDR1 is GTSNPN and CDR2 is SVGIG (reference sequence). V shed 5 bases and J 7 bases; nucleotides not matched to a gene: 8. CDR3 DNA sequence: TGTGCCTGGGCAGCGGGGTTGCAGAATGAGCAGTTCTTC. It encodes CAWAAGLQNEQFF.